This T cell receptor beta chain is drawn from a study of T cell responses to AZD1222 COVID-19 vaccine. At the level of the study: Pooling of second doses given at about 4 or about 12 weeks was done.

Some clones are missing from TCRdb's copy, which holds only in-frame ones; the method was immunoSEQ multiplex PCR. Found here are approximately 190,000 clones, approximately 92% of them singletons; the top ten hold 1% to 1.5%. The CDR3 extends over 13 amino acids. Germline V CDR1 and CDR2: SGHVS, FQNEAQ. Trimming left V 10 bases short and J 6 bases short, with 19 bases between. The sequences come from peripheral blood, collected on day 0 of AZD1222 vaccination. The chain recombines TRBV7-8 with TRBJ2-7; a weak D match, TRBD2 (5 bases). The clonotype originates from an adult in good health. CDR3 residues: CATARGTPGEQYF. CDR3 bases: TGTGCCACCGCTCGGGGAACCCCGGGCGAGCAGTACTTC.